This T cell receptor (beta chain) was observed in a study of molecular identifiers for immune sequencing clone quantification. Whole-study context: For replicates, RNA isolated from approximately 22,000 or 94,000 naive CD8 cells was divided into five portions, of which four were sequenced. Whole-study findings and limits: Clone sizes could be underestimated for highly expanded clones when identical TCR molecules share a barcode. Clones above 20 RNA copies contained over 97% of effector molecules but under 1% of naive ones.

J was trimmed by 2 bases and V by 3 bases; bases with no gene match: 10. CDR1 SGDLS and CDR2 YYNGEE come from the germline V gene. This CDR3 region has 17 residues. The table lists this clonotype with many counts. Antigen: not known. Library preparation followed earlier protocols using designated TCR primers. TCRdb fed the PCR reads into MiXCR, producing one record per CDR3 protein. Of around 480,000 distinct CDR3 sequences listed, around 21% are singletons. The sequencing input was naive CD8+ T cells from blood, with Jurkat cell RNA spiked in. The subset denotes: FACS-sorted CD8+CD4-CCR7+CD45RA+ naive T cells. The clonotype originates from a human donor in good health. Some libraries in this study had Jurkat cell RNA spiked in. The chain uses TRBV9 and TRBJ2-3; TRBD2 matches 9 bases. The CDR3 bases are TGTGCCAGCAGCGCTCTTAGCGGGAGCGCTATCACAGATACGCAGTATTTT. Translation: CASSALSGSAITDTQYF.